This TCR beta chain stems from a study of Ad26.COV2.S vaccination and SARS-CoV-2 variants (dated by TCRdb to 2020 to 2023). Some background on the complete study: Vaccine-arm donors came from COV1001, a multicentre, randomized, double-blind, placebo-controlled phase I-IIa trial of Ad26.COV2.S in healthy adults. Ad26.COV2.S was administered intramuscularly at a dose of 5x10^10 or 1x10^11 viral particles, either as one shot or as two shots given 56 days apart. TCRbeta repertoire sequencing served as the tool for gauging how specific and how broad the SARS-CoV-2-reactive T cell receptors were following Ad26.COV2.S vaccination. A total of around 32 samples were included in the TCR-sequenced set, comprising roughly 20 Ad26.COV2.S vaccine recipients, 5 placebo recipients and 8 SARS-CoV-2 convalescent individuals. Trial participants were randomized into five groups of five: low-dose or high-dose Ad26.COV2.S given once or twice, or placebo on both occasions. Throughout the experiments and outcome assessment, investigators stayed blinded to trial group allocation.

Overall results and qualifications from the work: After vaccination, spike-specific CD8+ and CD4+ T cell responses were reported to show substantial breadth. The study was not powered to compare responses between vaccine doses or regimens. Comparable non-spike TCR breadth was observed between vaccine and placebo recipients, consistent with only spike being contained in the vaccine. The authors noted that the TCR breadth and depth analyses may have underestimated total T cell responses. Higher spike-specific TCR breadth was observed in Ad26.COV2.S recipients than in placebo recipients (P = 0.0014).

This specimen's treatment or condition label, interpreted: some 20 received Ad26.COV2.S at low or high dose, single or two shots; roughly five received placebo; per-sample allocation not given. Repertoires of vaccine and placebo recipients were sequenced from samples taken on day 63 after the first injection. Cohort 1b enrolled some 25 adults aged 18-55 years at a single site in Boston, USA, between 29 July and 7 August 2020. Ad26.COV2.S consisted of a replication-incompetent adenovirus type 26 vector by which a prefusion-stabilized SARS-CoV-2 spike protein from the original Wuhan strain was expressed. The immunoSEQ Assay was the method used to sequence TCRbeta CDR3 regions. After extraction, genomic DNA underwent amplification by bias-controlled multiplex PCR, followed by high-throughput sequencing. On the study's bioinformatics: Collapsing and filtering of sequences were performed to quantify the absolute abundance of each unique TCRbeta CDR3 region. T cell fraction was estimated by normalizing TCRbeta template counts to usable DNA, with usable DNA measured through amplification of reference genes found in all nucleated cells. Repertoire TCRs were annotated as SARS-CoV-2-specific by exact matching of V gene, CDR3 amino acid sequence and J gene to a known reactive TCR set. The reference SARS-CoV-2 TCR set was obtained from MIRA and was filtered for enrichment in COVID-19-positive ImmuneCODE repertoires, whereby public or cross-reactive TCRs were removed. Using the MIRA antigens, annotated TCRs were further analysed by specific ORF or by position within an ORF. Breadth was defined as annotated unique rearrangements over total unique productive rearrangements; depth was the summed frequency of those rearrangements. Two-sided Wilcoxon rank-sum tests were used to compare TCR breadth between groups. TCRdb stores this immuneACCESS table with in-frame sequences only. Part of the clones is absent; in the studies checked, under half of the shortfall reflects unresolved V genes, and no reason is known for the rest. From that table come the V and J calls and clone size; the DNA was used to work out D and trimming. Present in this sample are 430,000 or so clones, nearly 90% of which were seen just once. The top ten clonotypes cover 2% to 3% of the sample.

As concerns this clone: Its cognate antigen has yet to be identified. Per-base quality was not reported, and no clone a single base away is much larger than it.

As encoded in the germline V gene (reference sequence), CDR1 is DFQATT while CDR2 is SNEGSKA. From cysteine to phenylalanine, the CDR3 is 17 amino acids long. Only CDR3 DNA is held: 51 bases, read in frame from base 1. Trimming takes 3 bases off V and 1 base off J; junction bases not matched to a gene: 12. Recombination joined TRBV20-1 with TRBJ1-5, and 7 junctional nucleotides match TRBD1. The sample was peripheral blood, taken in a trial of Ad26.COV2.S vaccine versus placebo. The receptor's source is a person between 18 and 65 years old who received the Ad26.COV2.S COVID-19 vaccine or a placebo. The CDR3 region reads CSASDYRGGRSNQPQHF. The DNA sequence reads TGCAGTGCTAGTGACTACAGGGGCGGAAGGAGCAATCAGCCCCAGCATTTT.